This T cell receptor (beta chain) is drawn from a study of preoperative IRX-2 immunotherapy in early breast cancer. CDR3 length equals 13 residues. The germline CDR1 and CDR2 sequences are MDHEN and SYDVKM. The V end lost 4 bases, the J end lost 3 bases, and 7 bases lay between the germline ends. TCRdb's copy holds only in-frame clones and misses some; the assay was immunoSEQ multiplex PCR. The sample consists of tens of thousands of clones, roughly 80% of them appearing once. Treatment denoted: preoperative locoregional IRX-2 cytokine immunotherapy. This phase Ib study tested locoregional IRX-2 cytokine immunotherapy given before surgery.

V is TRBV28 and J is TRBJ2-1; D remains unclear. The source is a human donor with breast cancer. The sample consisted of lymph node tissue, taken after IRX-2 immunotherapy. As DNA, the CDR3 is TGTGCCAGCAGTTCCCCATACTACAATGAGCAGTTCTTC. Its translation is CASSSPYYNEQFF.